The source of this TCR beta chain is a study of early T cells in non-severe SARS-CoV-2 infection (dated by TCRdb to 2020 to 2022). Describing the broader study: Because TCR sequencing relied on bulk RNA taken from unsorted whole blood, pairing of alpha and beta chains was not possible. Study-wide findings and limitations: VDJdb matching was skewed toward anti-spike CD8 responses and likely underestimated virus-specific expansions by missing private and CD4 specificities.

The library was built by means of 5' RACE. The sequencer was a NextSeq 500. In the TCR library protocol, unique molecular identifiers were attached to individual cDNA molecules to correct for PCR bias and sequencing error. Both TCR alpha and beta chains were sequenced, and tight co-correlation was observed between alpha and beta sequence abundances in each sample. As for the original processing: V gene, J gene and CDR3 annotation of TCR sequences was performed with Decombinator V4. Expanded TCRs were defined as changing significantly between any two time points under a Poisson model with p below 0.0001. Abundances of TCRs were expressed as counts per million after normalisation to the total number of TCRs sequenced in each sample. TRAV1-2 paired with TRAJ12, TRAJ20 or TRAJ33 defined MAIT TCRs, while TRAV10 paired with TRAJ18 defined iNKT TCRs. VDJdb, accessed 1 November 2021, was searched for CMV, EBV and SARS-CoV-2 annotated TCRs, excluding TCRs annotated for multiple antigens. TCRdb redid the processing of the public reads, applying fastp at Q25 and MiXCR, and retained in-frame beta chains. Rows merge per CDR3 protein into single entries with the most common DNA and genes. TCRdb's processing, not the study's, gives the V and J calls here. This sample is represented by some 82,000 distinct CDR3 sequences; 12% of them were singletons. The ten largest clonotypes hold 3.5% to 5% of the sample.

The sample holds a few counts of this clonotype. Its antigen specificity is not known. The record has no base qualities; no much larger clone is one base away. A case-control design nested within a healthcare worker cohort in London, UK, was used, with weekly nasopharyngeal swab PCR tests and blood sampling performed. Healthcare workers were recruited during the week of the UK lockdown, between 23 and 31 March 2020, and followed weekly for up to roughly 15 weeks. V has 0 bases trimmed and J has 4 bases trimmed; junction bases matching no gene number 8. From a lookup of the germline V gene (reference sequence), CDR1 and CDR2 are LGHDT and YNNKEL. The CDR3 has 16 amino acids, counting the end cysteine and phenylalanine. Here the CDR3 DNA is all that survives: 48 bases in frame from base 1.

The TCR comes from an adult who was a healthcare worker with PCR-confirmed SARS-CoV-2 infection or an uninfected control (not recorded which). The rearranged chain carries TRBV3-1 and TRBJ2-5, and TRBD2 matches 7 of the central bases. The specimen was whole blood, collected at baseline. The sequence in DNA is TGTGCCAGCAGCCAAGATAGAGGGAGGGCCCGAGAGACCCAGTACTTC. This codes for CASSQDRGRARETQYF.